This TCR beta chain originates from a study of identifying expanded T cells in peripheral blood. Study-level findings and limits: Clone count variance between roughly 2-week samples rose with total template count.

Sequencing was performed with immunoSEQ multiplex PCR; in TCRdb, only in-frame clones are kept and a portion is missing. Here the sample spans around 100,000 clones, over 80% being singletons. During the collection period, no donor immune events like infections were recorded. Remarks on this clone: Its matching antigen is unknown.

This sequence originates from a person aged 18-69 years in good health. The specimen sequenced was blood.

The CDR3 coding sequence is TGCGCCAGCAGCTTGGCTACAGGTCCTAGCTCTGGGGCCAACGTCCTGACTTTC. This gives the protein CASSLATGPSSGANVLTF. This rearrangement joins TRBV5-1 to TRBJ2-6; TRBD1 is a possible D gene (5 bases). This CDR3 contains 18 residues. With 0 bases removed from V and 0 bases from J, the gap between germline ends came to 13 bases. CDR1 and CDR2 from the germline V gene are SGHRS and YFSETQ.